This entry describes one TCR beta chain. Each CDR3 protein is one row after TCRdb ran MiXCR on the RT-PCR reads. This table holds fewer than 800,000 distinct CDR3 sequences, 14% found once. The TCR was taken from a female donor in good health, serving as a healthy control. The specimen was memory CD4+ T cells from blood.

CDR3 coding DNA: TGTGCCAGCAGCCCCTCAGGAGCGGTAGCCAAAAACATTCAGTACTTC. It codes for CASSPSGAVAKNIQYF. The rearrangement links TRBV7-9 to TRBJ2-4; possible D gene TRBD2, 5 bases. Trimming cost V 5 bases and J 0 bases, with 14 bases left between them. Germline CDR1 reads SEHNR; CDR2 reads FQNEAQ (reference sequence). This CDR3 is 16 amino acids long.